This record concerns one TCR beta chain sequence. The antigen this receptor binds is unknown. Before TCRbeta sequencing, fluorescence-activated cell sorting was used to enrich five KLR/GPR56-defined CD4+ populations. To test a linear memory differentiation pathway, TCRbeta repertoires were sequenced from five CD4+ T-cell subsets defined by expression of KLRB1, KLRG1, GPR56 and KLRF1. TCR-sequenced cells came from peripheral blood of healthy control individuals, reported as five donors in the TCRbeta analysis figure. Heparinized peripheral blood was collected, and every sample was processed within one hour of retrieval. Blood was diluted 1:2 in PBS, and peripheral blood mononuclear cells were then isolated from the diluted blood at room temperature by Biocoll density gradient centrifugation. CD4+ T cells were enriched from freshly isolated PBMCs by magnetic sorting with anti-CD4 MicroBeads before flow sorting. A BD FACSAria II was used to sort CD4+ T cells enriched from PBMCs of healthy donors according to marker expression. Surface staining used anti-KLRB1 clone 191B8, anti-KLRF1 clone 4A4.D10 and anti-KLRG1 clone REA261 antibodies from Miltenyi Biotec.

The data belong to a study of GPR56 and killer-like receptors on CD4 memory cells (dated by TCRdb to between 2018 and 2020). Looking at the study overall: It was proposed in the study that human CD4+ memory T-cell differentiation and cytokine production potential are marked by progressive acquisition of KLRB1, KLRG1, GPR56 and then KLRF1. The study described its healthy blood donors as age-matched to the liver disease patients, who had a median age of 68 years.

The sample was run on an Illumina HiSeq 2500. To build sequencing libraries, a previously published PCR protocol was used to amplify the recombined TCRbeta locus. Per the authors' processing: Reads whose average quality score was below 30 were removed, and the reads that remained were processed with IMSEQ. Each clonotype was defined by Vbeta gene, Jbeta gene and CDR3 amino acid sequence. Repertoire overlap between populations was quantified with the Morisita-Horn index computed on the top 100 expanded clones. Clonal diversity was assessed with Rényi diversity profiles calculated on the top 100 expanded clones. The reads were reprocessed in TCRdb, with one entry per CDR3 protein sequence and no accompanying DNA. These V and J calls are TCRdb output, not the study's own analysis. The sample table holds 2,500 to 4,000 distinct CDR3 sequences. The ten biggest clones cover 5% to 5.5% of the sample. Results and caveats for the whole study, not just this receptor: Clonal frequency was low in the marker-negative population and increased progressively along the proposed pathway, with TCRbeta diversity decreasing accordingly. Rather than full repertoires, the diversity and similarity analyses used only the 100 most expanded clones in each population. The clones that dominated late populations 4 and 5 were also present in early populations 1 and 2, and the authors interpreted this finding as evidence for linear differentiation. TCR repertoires overlapped especially between the late populations 4 and 5, and partly population 3.

Its CDR3 holds 14 amino acids, cysteine through phenylalanine. DNA for this receptor is not on file. CDR1 is given as SEHNR and CDR2 as FQNEAQ, both from the germline V gene (reference sequence). The sequence joins TRBV7-9 to TRBJ1-5; TCRdb gives TRBD1 as the D gene, but with no DNA this cannot be confirmed. The material sequenced was memory CD4+ T cells from blood. This TCR derives from a human donor in good health. CDR3 reads: CASSLGDRDQPQHF.